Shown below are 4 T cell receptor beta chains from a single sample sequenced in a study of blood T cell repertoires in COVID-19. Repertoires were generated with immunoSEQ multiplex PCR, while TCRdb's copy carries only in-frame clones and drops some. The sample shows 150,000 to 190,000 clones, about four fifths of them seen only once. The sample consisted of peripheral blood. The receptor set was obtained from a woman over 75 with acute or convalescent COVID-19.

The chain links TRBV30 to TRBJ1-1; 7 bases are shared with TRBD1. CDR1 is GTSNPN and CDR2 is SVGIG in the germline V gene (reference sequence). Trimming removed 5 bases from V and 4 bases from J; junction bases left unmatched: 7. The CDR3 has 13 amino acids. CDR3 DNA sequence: TGTGCCTGGGCCCGGGACAGTCCCACTGAAGCTTTCTTT. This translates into CAWARDSPTEAFF.

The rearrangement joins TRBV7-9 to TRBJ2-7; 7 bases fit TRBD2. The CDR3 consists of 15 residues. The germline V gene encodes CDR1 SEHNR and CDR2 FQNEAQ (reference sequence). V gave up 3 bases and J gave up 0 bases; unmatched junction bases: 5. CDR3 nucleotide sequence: TGTGCCAGCAGCTTCCCGGGGGGTGCCTCCTACGAGCAGTACTTC. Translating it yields CASSFPGGASYEQYF. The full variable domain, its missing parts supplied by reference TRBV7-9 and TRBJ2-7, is DTGVSQNPRHKITKRGQNVTFRCDPISEHNRLYWYRQTLGQGPEFLTYFQNEAQLEKSRLLSDRFSAERPKGSFSTLEIQRTEQGDSAMYLCASSFPGGASYEQYFGPGTRLTVT.

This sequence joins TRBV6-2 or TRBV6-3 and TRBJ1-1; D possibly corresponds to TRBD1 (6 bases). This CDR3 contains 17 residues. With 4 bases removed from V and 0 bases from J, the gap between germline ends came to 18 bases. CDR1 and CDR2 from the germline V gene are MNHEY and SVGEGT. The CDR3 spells CASSSSPGHQLNTEAFF. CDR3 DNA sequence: TGTGCCAGCAGTTCTTCCCCGGGACACCAATTGAACACTGAAGCTTTCTTT.

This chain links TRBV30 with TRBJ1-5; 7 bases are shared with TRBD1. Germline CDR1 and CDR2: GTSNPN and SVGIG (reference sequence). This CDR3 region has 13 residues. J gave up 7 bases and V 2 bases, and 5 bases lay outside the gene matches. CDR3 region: CAWSRQGGQPQHF. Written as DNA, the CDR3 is TGTGCCTGGAGTCGACAGGGTGGGCAGCCCCAGCATTTT.